The rows below give T cell receptor beta chains drawn from one sample of a study of T cell responses to AZD1222 COVID-19 vaccine. Libraries were prepared by immunoSEQ multiplex PCR; TCRdb keeps only in-frame clonotypes and omits some of them. Among roughly 55,000 clones listed, approximately 88% were seen once. The sequenced sample was peripheral blood, obtained on day 0 of AZD1222 vaccination. Every receptor here comes from an adult in good health. CDR3s leave out the opening cysteine and the closing phenylalanine or tryptophan. The order of the fields is J gene, D gene, V gene, CDR3 protein. The D gene is left open where the match is weak.

J gene: TRBJ2-7
D gene: TRBD2
V gene: TRBV5-6
CDR3 protein: ASSLGLAGVAYEQY

J gene: TRBJ2-5
D gene: -
V gene: TRBV7-9
CDR3 protein: ASNQGQETQY

J gene: TRBJ1-5
D gene: -
V gene: TRBV18
CDR3 protein: ASSPPNQPQH

J gene: TRBJ1-2
D gene: TRBD1
V gene: TRBV27
CDR3 protein: ASSLSRDRGGTNYGYT

J gene: TRBJ1-3
D gene: -
V gene: TRBV28
CDR3 protein: ASSFSVSGNTIY

J gene: TRBJ2-7
D gene: -
V gene: TRBV6-1
CDR3 protein: ASSEDYEQY

J gene: TRBJ2-5
D gene: -
V gene: TRBV5-1
CDR3 protein: ASSLGLGARGETQY

J gene: TRBJ1-4
D gene: TRBD1
V gene: TRBV2
CDR3 protein: ASSTGGGEKLF

J gene: TRBJ1-3
D gene: TRBD1
V gene: TRBV28
CDR3 protein: ASSLARGHTIY

J gene: TRBJ2-5
D gene: TRBD2
V gene: TRBV2
CDR3 protein: ASTLFLLAGSQETQY

J gene: TRBJ2-7
D gene: TRBD1
V gene: TRBV18
CDR3 protein: ASSPQGQGANEQY

J gene: TRBJ1-5
D gene: -
V gene: TRBV28
CDR3 protein: ASSPPRNQPQH

J gene: TRBJ1-5
D gene: TRBD1
V gene: TRBV18
CDR3 protein: ASSPTGDSNQPQH

J gene: TRBJ2-7
D gene: -
V gene: TRBV19
CDR3 protein: ASSRGSSYEQY

J gene: TRBJ2-1
D gene: TRBD1
V gene: TRBV5-4
CDR3 protein: ASSLAGGNEQF

J gene: TRBJ1-1
D gene: TRBD1
V gene: TRBV15
CDR3 protein: ATSTEGANTEAF

J gene: TRBJ1-5
D gene: -
V gene: TRBV10-3
CDR3 protein: AISVGEVQPQH

J gene: TRBJ2-7
D gene: TRBD1
V gene: TRBV3-1/TRBV3-2
CDR3 protein: ASSPRTGAGDEQY

J gene: TRBJ2-1
D gene: -
V gene: TRBV27
CDR3 protein: ASSPEVREYNEQF

J gene: TRBJ1-4
D gene: TRBD1
V gene: TRBV7-9
CDR3 protein: ASSPNQGANEKLF

J gene: TRBJ1-5
D gene: -
V gene: TRBV5-1
CDR3 protein: ASSSPRALERSNQPQH

J gene: TRBJ2-1
D gene: -
V gene: TRBV27
CDR3 protein: ASSLGLGEYNEQF

J gene: TRBJ1-2
D gene: TRBD1
V gene: TRBV2
CDR3 protein: ASTRDSYGYT

J gene: TRBJ1-6
D gene: -
V gene: TRBV11-2
CDR3 protein: ASSLGQFPQSSYNSPLH

J gene: TRBJ2-2
D gene: -
V gene: TRBV28
CDR3 protein: ASSLRDGGELF

J gene: TRBJ2-2
D gene: -
V gene: TRBV11-2
CDR3 protein: ASSARPGENTGELF

J gene: TRBJ2-7
D gene: -
V gene: TRBV13
CDR3 protein: ASSLGRNRLGEQY

J gene: TRBJ2-1
D gene: -
V gene: TRBV2
CDR3 protein: ASSEAGFRGGSFNEQF

J gene: TRBJ2-2
D gene: -
V gene: TRBV21-1
CDR3 protein: ASSKDPLAGGDVITGELF

J gene: TRBJ2-2
D gene: -
V gene: TRBV11-2
CDR3 protein: ATTIRAGTGELF

J gene: TRBJ2-1
D gene: -
V gene: TRBV5-1
CDR3 protein: ASSATGDSYNEQF

J gene: TRBJ2-7
D gene: TRBD1
V gene: TRBV7-9
CDR3 protein: ASSDRDRAVEQY

J gene: TRBJ1-2
D gene: -
V gene: TRBV9
CDR3 protein: ASSVGLGSFNYGYT

J gene: TRBJ2-1
D gene: TRBD2
V gene: TRBV10-3
CDR3 protein: AISSLSGSNEQF

J gene: TRBJ2-1
D gene: TRBD1
V gene: TRBV6-2/TRBV6-3
CDR3 protein: ASSPPTGSVGGQQF

J gene: TRBJ1-4
D gene: TRBD1
V gene: TRBV27
CDR3 protein: ASRQGLATNEKLF

J gene: TRBJ2-2
D gene: TRBD2
V gene: TRBV19
CDR3 protein: ASSIVGGRSAGELF

J gene: TRBJ1-6
D gene: -
V gene: TRBV6-5
CDR3 protein: ASSYWGHEYNSPLH

J gene: TRBJ1-6
D gene: -
V gene: TRBV6-2/TRBV6-3
CDR3 protein: ASSYDGQGVSPLH

J gene: TRBJ1-2
D gene: -
V gene: TRBV24-1
CDR3 protein: ATSDRGQGGYT

J gene: TRBJ1-6
D gene: -
V gene: TRBV5-4
CDR3 protein: ASSLGGAGRNSPLH

J gene: TRBJ1-2
D gene: -
V gene: TRBV3-1/TRBV3-2
CDR3 protein: ASSRGYNNYGYT